These T cell receptor beta chains were read from a single sample in a study of OX40 agonist ivuxolimab in advanced cancers. The assay was immunoSEQ multiplex PCR, and TCRdb's table has in-frame clones only and misses some. In the table there are 9,500 to 15,000 clones, under 75% of which are singletons. Sequencing used CD4+ or CD8+ T cells sorted from blood, obtained in a trial of the OX40 agonist ivuxolimab. Source of these receptors: an adult with an advanced solid tumor such as melanoma, head and neck, liver or kidney cancer. The CDR3 runs from the conserved cysteine through the conserved F or W. Each record gives: clone size, J gene, V gene, D gene, CDR3 protein, CDR3 DNA. The D gene is left open where the match is weak. Only part of the rows carry a size: once, few, many, or a class if the clone is expanded.

clone size: NA; J gene: TRBJ1-6; V gene: TRBV6-5; D gene: NA; CDR3 protein: CASRGAGVSPLHF; CDR3 DNA: TGTGCCAGCAGGGGGGCAGGGGTTTCACCCCTCCACTTT
clone size: NA; J gene: TRBJ2-1; V gene: TRBV4-1; D gene: NA; CDR3 protein: CASSQDGGSQNEQFF; CDR3 DNA: TGCGCCAGCAGCCAAGATGGGGGGAGTCAAAATGAGCAGTTCTTC
clone size: NA; J gene: TRBJ1-5; V gene: TRBV28; D gene: TRBD1; CDR3 protein: CASKWTGGAGQPQHF; CDR3 DNA: TGTGCCAGCAAATGGACAGGGGGCGCGGGTCAGCCCCAGCATTTT
clone size: NA; J gene: TRBJ2-2; V gene: TRBV25-1; D gene: TRBD2; CDR3 protein: CASSGTSDTGELFF; CDR3 DNA: TGTGCCAGCAGTGGGACTAGCGACACCGGGGAGCTGTTTTTT
clone size: NA; J gene: TRBJ2-6; V gene: TRBV10-3; D gene: NA; CDR3 protein: CAISESTGTGSSGANVLTF; CDR3 DNA: TGTGCCATCAGTGAGTCCACCGGGACGGGGTCCTCTGGGGCCAACGTCCTGACTTTC
clone size: medium-sized; J gene: TRBJ2-2; V gene: TRBV6-1; D gene: TRBD2; CDR3 protein: CASSESGGMPGELFF; CDR3 DNA: TGTGCCAGCAGTGAGAGCGGGGGTATGCCCGGGGAGCTGTTTTTT
clone size: NA; J gene: TRBJ1-1; V gene: TRBV27; D gene: TRBD1; CDR3 protein: CASREGAFSTEAFF; CDR3 DNA: TGTGCCAGCAGAGAGGGGGCGTTCAGTACTGAAGCTTTCTTT
clone size: NA; J gene: TRBJ1-1; V gene: TRBV6-5; D gene: NA; CDR3 protein: CASSYTQTFGTEAFF; CDR3 DNA: TGTGCCAGCAGTTACACCCAAACATTCGGCACTGAAGCTTTCTTT
clone size: few; J gene: TRBJ1-5; V gene: TRBV4-1; D gene: TRBD1; CDR3 protein: CASSPQGAPNQPQHF; CDR3 DNA: TGCGCCAGCAGCCCGCAGGGGGCCCCCAATCAGCCCCAGCATTTT
clone size: NA; J gene: TRBJ2-7; V gene: TRBV21-1; D gene: NA; CDR3 protein: CASSKGTGSPYEQYF; CDR3 DNA: TGTGCCAGCAGCAAAGGGACAGGGTCCCCCTACGAGCAGTACTTC
clone size: NA; J gene: TRBJ2-3; V gene: TRBV9; D gene: TRBD1; CDR3 protein: CASSVTTGGTDTQYF; CDR3 DNA: TGTGCCAGCAGCGTAACGACAGGGGGCACAGATACGCAGTATTTT
clone size: once; J gene: TRBJ2-3; V gene: TRBV7-9; D gene: NA; CDR3 protein: CASSLPGYDTQYF; CDR3 DNA: TGTGCCAGCAGCTTACCAGGTTACGATACGCAGTATTTT
clone size: few; J gene: TRBJ2-7; V gene: TRBV29-1; D gene: NA; CDR3 protein: CSATPGDYEQYF; CDR3 DNA: TGCAGCGCCACTCCCGGGGACTACGAGCAGTACTTC
clone size: few; J gene: TRBJ2-7; V gene: TRBV28; D gene: TRBD2; CDR3 protein: CASSYSGSFYEQYF; CDR3 DNA: TGTGCCAGCAGTTATAGCGGGAGTTTTTACGAGCAGTACTTC
clone size: NA; J gene: TRBJ1-3; V gene: TRBV5-6; D gene: NA; CDR3 protein: CASSFGGPSGNTIYF; CDR3 DNA: TGTGCCAGCAGCTTTGGGGGGCCCTCTGGAAACACCATATATTTT
clone size: NA; J gene: TRBJ1-1; V gene: TRBV6-6; D gene: NA; CDR3 protein: CASSLIRVSEAFF; CDR3 DNA: TGTGCCAGCAGTTTAATCAGGGTATCTGAAGCTTTCTTT
clone size: NA; J gene: TRBJ2-3; V gene: TRBV27; D gene: NA; CDR3 protein: CASSLSWADTQYF; CDR3 DNA: TGTGCCAGCAGTTTAAGTTGGGCAGATACGCAGTATTTT
clone size: NA; J gene: TRBJ2-3; V gene: TRBV7-8; D gene: NA; CDR3 protein: CASSSLIASTDTQYF; CDR3 DNA: TGTGCCAGCAGCTCCCTTATCGCTAGCACAGATACGCAGTATTTT
clone size: NA; J gene: TRBJ2-5; V gene: TRBV21-1; D gene: NA; CDR3 protein: CASSKWASGRDQETQYF; CDR3 DNA: TGTGCCAGCAGCAAATGGGCTAGCGGGAGGGATCAAGAGACCCAGTACTTC
clone size: few; J gene: TRBJ2-3; V gene: TRBV28; D gene: NA; CDR3 protein: CASSFSVSGAADTQYF; CDR3 DNA: TGTGCCAGCAGTTTCTCGGTTTCGGGAGCCGCAGATACGCAGTATTTT
clone size: medium-sized; J gene: TRBJ1-2; V gene: TRBV19; D gene: TRBD1; CDR3 protein: CATRDRGCSYYGYTF; CDR3 DNA: TGTGCCACCCGGGACAGGGGATGTAGCTACTATGGCTACACCTTC
clone size: NA; J gene: TRBJ2-5; V gene: TRBV29-1; D gene: NA; CDR3 protein: CSVEASSLGHETQYF; CDR3 DNA: TGCAGCGTTGAGGCCTCGAGCCTGGGGCATGAAACCCAGTACTTC
clone size: once; J gene: TRBJ2-3; V gene: TRBV6-5; D gene: TRBD1; CDR3 protein: CASSSDRADTQYF; CDR3 DNA: TGTGCCAGCAGTTCGGACAGGGCGGATACGCAGTATTTT
clone size: NA; J gene: TRBJ2-1; V gene: TRBV11-1; D gene: TRBD1; CDR3 protein: CASSEVRTGDSDEQFF; CDR3 DNA: TGTGCCAGCAGCGAGGTACGGACAGGGGATTCAGATGAGCAGTTCTTC
clone size: NA; J gene: TRBJ2-1; V gene: TRBV28; D gene: NA; CDR3 protein: CASSYNEQFF; CDR3 DNA: TGTGCCAGCAGTTACAATGAGCAGTTCTTC
clone size: NA; J gene: TRBJ2-7; V gene: TRBV6-4; D gene: NA; CDR3 protein: CASSDAGTPFHEQYF; CDR3 DNA: TGTGCCAGCAGTGACGCGGGGACTCCATTCCACGAGCAGTACTTC
clone size: NA; J gene: TRBJ2-3; V gene: TRBV9; D gene: NA; CDR3 protein: CASSVEDSDTDTQYF; CDR3 DNA: TGTGCCAGCAGCGTCGAGGACAGTGACACAGATACGCAGTATTTT
clone size: once; J gene: TRBJ2-7; V gene: TRBV6-6; D gene: NA; CDR3 protein: CASSEGDLSSYEQYF; CDR3 DNA: TGTGCCAGCAGTGAGGGGGACCTGAGCTCCTACGAGCAGTACTTC
clone size: NA; J gene: TRBJ2-7; V gene: TRBV6-6; D gene: NA; CDR3 protein: CASSQREDFYEQYF; CDR3 DNA: TGTGCCAGCAGTCAACGGGAAGATTTCTACGAGCAGTACTTC
clone size: medium-sized; J gene: TRBJ1-5; V gene: TRBV28; D gene: NA; CDR3 protein: CASSTLRDVGKPQHF; CDR3 DNA: TGTGCCAGCAGTACCCTCCGGGACGTTGGGAAGCCCCAGCATTTT
clone size: few; J gene: TRBJ2-2; V gene: TRBV28; D gene: NA; CDR3 protein: CASSPSLNTGELFF; CDR3 DNA: TGTGCCAGCAGTCCCTCACTGAACACCGGGGAGCTGTTTTTT
clone size: few; J gene: TRBJ2-7; V gene: TRBV10-3; D gene: NA; CDR3 protein: CATGRDPYEQYF; CDR3 DNA: TGTGCCACCGGACGGGACCCCTACGAGCAGTACTTC
clone size: NA; J gene: TRBJ1-4; V gene: TRBV28; D gene: NA; CDR3 protein: CASSLDMSPSANEKLFF; CDR3 DNA: TGTGCCAGCAGTTTAGATATGAGTCCCTCGGCTAATGAAAAACTGTTTTTT
clone size: NA; J gene: TRBJ2-2; V gene: TRBV6-5; D gene: NA; CDR3 protein: CASSYFLGNGELFF; CDR3 DNA: TGTGCCAGCAGTTACTTTCTGGGCAACGGGGAGCTGTTTTTT
clone size: NA; J gene: TRBJ2-7; V gene: TRBV11-1; D gene: TRBD2; CDR3 protein: CASSASGNVKEQYF; CDR3 DNA: TGTGCCAGCTCGGCTAGCGGGAATGTTAAGGAGCAGTACTTC
clone size: once; J gene: TRBJ1-2; V gene: TRBV28; D gene: TRBD1; CDR3 protein: CASSLPGTGYGYTF; CDR3 DNA: TGTGCCAGCAGTTTACCTGGGACAGGCTATGGCTACACCTTC
clone size: medium-sized; J gene: TRBJ2-1; V gene: TRBV5-4; D gene: NA; CDR3 protein: CASSFSGDYNEQFF; CDR3 DNA: TGTGCCAGCAGCTTTTCCGGCGACTACAATGAGCAGTTCTTC
clone size: medium-sized; J gene: TRBJ2-1; V gene: TRBV28; D gene: NA; CDR3 protein: CASSLGRYNEQFF; CDR3 DNA: TGTGCCAGCAGTTTAGGACGGTACAATGAGCAGTTCTTC
clone size: NA; J gene: TRBJ2-1; V gene: TRBV2; D gene: NA; CDR3 protein: CASSDRYNEQFF; CDR3 DNA: TGTGCCAGCAGTGACCGTTACAATGAGCAGTTCTTC
clone size: NA; J gene: TRBJ2-1; V gene: TRBV6-5; D gene: TRBD2; CDR3 protein: CASSSVGGLYNEQFF; CDR3 DNA: TGTGCCAGCAGTTCCGTGGGGGGACTATACAATGAGCAGTTCTTC
clone size: NA; J gene: TRBJ1-1; V gene: TRBV7-9; D gene: NA; CDR3 protein: CASNLDGNTEAFF; CDR3 DNA: TGTGCCAGCAATCTGGACGGGAACACTGAAGCTTTCTTT
clone size: once; J gene: TRBJ1-2; V gene: TRBV27; D gene: NA; CDR3 protein: CASRSLKEGNHYGYTF; CDR3 DNA: TGTGCCAGCAGATCTCTCAAGGAGGGGAATCACTATGGCTACACCTTC
clone size: once; J gene: TRBJ2-3; V gene: TRBV7-6; D gene: NA; CDR3 protein: CASSLEDTIYTDTQYF; CDR3 DNA: TGTGCCAGCAGCTTGGAAGACACAATCTACACAGATACGCAGTATTTT
clone size: NA; J gene: TRBJ2-5; V gene: TRBV27; D gene: NA; CDR3 protein: CASRSGSVQETQYF; CDR3 DNA: TGTGCCAGCAGGTCCGGCAGCGTCCAAGAGACCCAGTACTTC
clone size: NA; J gene: TRBJ1-6; V gene: TRBV6-5; D gene: NA; CDR3 protein: CASSYFIGGNSPLHF; CDR3 DNA: TGTGCCAGCAGTTATTTCATCGGTGGCAATTCACCCCTCCACTTT
clone size: NA; J gene: TRBJ1-2; V gene: TRBV7-2; D gene: NA; CDR3 protein: CASSLLLVDLNYGYTF; CDR3 DNA: TGTGCCAGCAGCTTACTTTTAGTGGACCTTAACTATGGCTACACCTTC
clone size: NA; J gene: TRBJ2-1; V gene: TRBV6-7; D gene: TRBD2; CDR3 protein: CASSYSLAGGPYNEQFF; CDR3 DNA: TGTGCCAGCAGTTACTCTCTAGCGGGAGGGCCATATAATGAGCAGTTCTTC
clone size: NA; J gene: TRBJ2-7; V gene: TRBV6-6; D gene: NA; CDR3 protein: CASSSPYEQYF; CDR3 DNA: TGTGCCAGCAGTTCCCCCTACGAGCAGTACTTC
clone size: NA; J gene: TRBJ1-1; V gene: TRBV28; D gene: NA; CDR3 protein: CASSSRPRGWTEAFF; CDR3 DNA: TGTGCCAGCAGTTCCCGCCCCAGGGGATGGACTGAAGCTTTCTTT
clone size: medium-sized; J gene: TRBJ1-6; V gene: TRBV6-5; D gene: NA; CDR3 protein: CASSYEGGSSPLHF; CDR3 DNA: TGTGCCAGCAGTTACGAGGGGGGAAGTTCACCCCTCCACTTT
clone size: NA; J gene: TRBJ1-1; V gene: TRBV27; D gene: TRBD1; CDR3 protein: CASSGGQGKTMNTEAFF; CDR3 DNA: TGTGCCAGCAGTGGGGGACAGGGGAAAACAATGAACACTGAAGCTTTCTTT
clone size: NA; J gene: TRBJ1-2; V gene: TRBV10-3; D gene: NA; CDR3 protein: CAISEGGEYGYTF; CDR3 DNA: TGTGCCATCAGCGAGGGGGGGGAGTATGGCTACACCTTC